This T cell receptor (beta chain) was identified in a study of human thymus T cells. Whole-study results and caveats: Use of V and J genes seemed skewed within the thymic and blood repertoires.

Remarks on this clone: Its antigen is not known.

The CDR3 has 16 amino acids. In germline, CDR1 is SGHAT, CDR2 FQNNGV. The V end lost 5 bases, the J end lost 0 bases, and 13 bases lay between the germline ends. Sequencing used immunoSEQ multiplex PCR; TCRdb keeps in-frame clones, though not all of them. In the table there are just over 45,000 clones, 85% to 95% of which are singletons. Among the donors, all were healthy Finnish infants having corrective surgery for congenital heart defects. The rearrangement uses TRBV11-2 and TRBJ1-4, with D possibly matching TRBD1 (6 bases). The sample comprised blood. This sequence was found in a girl less than two years old with a congenital heart defect but otherwise immunologically healthy. The CDR3 nucleotides read TGTGCCAGCAGCGCGGGACATAAGGCAACTAATGAAAAACTGTTTTTT. Encoded protein: CASSAGHKATNEKLFF.